This T cell receptor beta chain was sequenced during a study of cytomegalovirus exposure and HLA in healthy donors. A word on this clone: What it binds is unknown.

Primers included in the PCR were 60 Vbeta and 13 Jbeta primers. The method was immunoSEQ multiplex PCR; TCRdb's version includes in-frame clones alone and lacks a portion of them. There are around 150,000 clones in the sample; over 75% occur only once, and roughly 2% lies in the top ten. Regarding the study as a whole: Researchers left out some V segments, among them TRBV6-2 and TRBV6-3, as indistinguishable. Information on immune exposure was restricted to one variable (CMV serostatus). TCR beta chains numbering about 160 were designated cytomegalovirus-associated.

The CDR3 spans 17 residues. The germline V gene encodes CDR1 SGHAT and CDR2 FQDESV (reference sequence). Between the trimmed V and J ends, which lost 2 bases and 6 bases, there was a span of 19 bases. Sequences were obtained from PBMCs. The chain couples TRBV11-1 to TRBJ2-2; D is uncertain. This sequence originates from a human donor in good health. CDR3 in amino acids: CASSLLVSAYGAGELFF. CDR3 DNA: TGTGCCAGCAGCTTATTGGTGTCGGCGTATGGAGCCGGGGAGCTGTTTTTT.